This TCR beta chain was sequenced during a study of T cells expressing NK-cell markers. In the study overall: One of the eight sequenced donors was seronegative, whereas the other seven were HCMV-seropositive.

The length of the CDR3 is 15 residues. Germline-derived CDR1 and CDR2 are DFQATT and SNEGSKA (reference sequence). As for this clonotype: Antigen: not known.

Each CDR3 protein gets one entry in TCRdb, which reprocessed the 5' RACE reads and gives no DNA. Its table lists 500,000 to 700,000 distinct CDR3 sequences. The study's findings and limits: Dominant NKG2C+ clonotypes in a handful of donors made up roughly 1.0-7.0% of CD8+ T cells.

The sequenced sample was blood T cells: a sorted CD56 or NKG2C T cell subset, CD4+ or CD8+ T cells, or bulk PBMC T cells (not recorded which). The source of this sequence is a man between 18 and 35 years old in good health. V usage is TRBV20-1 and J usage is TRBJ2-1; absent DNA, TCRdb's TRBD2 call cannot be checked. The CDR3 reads CSARRALSSYNEQFF.